Each of the 22 T cell receptor beta chains below was sequenced from the same sample in a study of technical replicates of blood from a few donors. Measured with immunoSEQ multiplex PCR; TCRdb has only the in-frame clones, and not every one. The repertoire holds tens of thousands of clones, 90% to 95% seen once, with approximately 0.34% in the top ten. The material sequenced was T cells isolated from PBMCs. The receptors derive from a human donor in good health. Some clones in this sample may be carry-over from other donors' samples.

This clone was found once. The chain combines TRBV19 with TRBJ1-5; no definite D call. Germline V gene lookup returns CDR1 LNHDA and CDR2 SQIVND (reference sequence). Trimming left V 4 bases short and J 7 bases short, with 11 bases between. The CDR3 contains 13 residues. For the CDR3, the DNA is TGTGCCAGTAGTAAAGACACTACCCAGCCCCAGCATTTT. It translates to CASSKDTTQPQHF.

The rearrangement joins TRBV6-5 to TRBJ1-1; 9 positions agree with TRBD1. After removal of 7 bases from V and 8 bases from J, the junction contained 5 bases not matched to a gene. CDR3 length: 12 amino acids. Germline values: CDR1 MNHEY, CDR2 SVGAGI. The CDR3 nucleotides are TGTGCCAGCACCACAGGGGGCCAGGAAGCTTTCTTT. This gives the protein CASTTGGQEAFF.

In DNA, the CDR3 is TGTGCCAGCAGTGACGGGTTTGGGGCCATGGATACGCAGTATTTT. Translation: CASSDGFGAMDTQYF. The genes are TRBV6-1 and TRBJ2-3; D may be TRBD1 (5 bases). V was pared by 3 bases and J by 6 bases, with 16 bases between. This CDR3 contains 15 residues. The germline CDR1 and CDR2 sequences are MNHNS and SASEGT.

The V gene is TRBV5-5, the J gene TRBJ1-6; D not resolved. The CDR3 runs 16 residues. V was trimmed by 0 bases and J by 6 bases, leaving 13 bases between them. Germline CDR1 SGHKS, CDR2 YYEKEE (reference sequence). CDR3 coding DNA: TGTGCCAGCAGCTTGGTCCCAGGCGTACTTAATTCACCCCTCCACTTT. Translating gives CASSLVPGVLNSPLHF.

V usage is TRBV19 and J usage is TRBJ2-1; 9 nucleotides line up with TRBD2. The CDR3 is 15 residues long. Germline V CDR1 and CDR2: LNHDA, SQIVND (reference sequence). After removal of 8 bases from V and 10 bases from J, the junction contained 15 bases not matched to a gene. CDR3 DNA sequence: TGTGCCAGTGGGGTTAGCGGGGGCCCCGGGAGGGAGCAGTTCTTC. It is translated as CASGVSGGPGREQFF.

This chain links TRBV29-1 with TRBJ2-7; D is possibly TRBD2 (5 bases). Trimming left V 7 bases short and J 4 bases short, with 23 bases between. CDR1 SQVTM and CDR2 ANQGSEA come from the germline V gene. This CDR3 is built from 15 residues. CDR3 protein: CSALGMGTSKYEQYF. The CDR3 DNA sequence: TGCAGCGCCCTAGGTATGGGTACTAGTAAGTACGAGCAGTACTTC.

The chain joins TRBV5-4 to TRBJ2-7, with 7 bases that match TRBD1. Per germline, CDR1 SGHNT and CDR2 YYREEE (reference sequence). Trimming at V came to 0 bases and at J to 3 bases, leaving 0 bases not matched to a gene. CDR3 length: 13 amino acids. CDR3 region: CASSLDRGYEQYF. The CDR3 nucleotides read TGTGCCAGCAGCTTGGACAGGGGCTACGAGCAGTACTTC.

V is TRBV19 and J is TRBJ2-7; D remains unclear. The CDR3 is made up of 15 amino acids. The germline gives CDR1 LNHDA, CDR2 SQIVND (reference sequence). The germline V and J ends were trimmed by 5 bases and 3 bases, with 17 bases remaining between them. CDR3 DNA: TGTGCCAGTAGTCCCGATCAGTTAGCTCTCTACGAGCAGTACTTC. Translation gives CASSPDQLALYEQYF.

This clone has more than one count but fewer than ten. The V gene is TRBV6-1, the J gene TRBJ2-2; D may be TRBD1 (5 bases). Per germline, CDR1 MNHNS and CDR2 SASEGT. Trimming cost V 4 bases and J 3 bases, with 9 bases left between them. The CDR3 length is 14 residues. The CDR3 protein is CASSVVGDTGELFF. DNA for the CDR3: TGTGCCAGCAGTGTCGTAGGGGACACCGGGGAGCTGTTTTTT.

This chain uses TRBV6-5 with TRBJ1-1; the D is unclear. This CDR3 contains 11 residues. The V and J ends lost 6 bases and 5 bases respectively, with 7 bases between them. CDR1 and CDR2 (germline): MNHEY, SVGAGI. CDR3: CASRSTTEAFF. The CDR3 region has the DNA TGTGCCAGCAGATCCACAACTGAAGCTTTCTTT.

This chain joins TRBV30 and TRBJ1-6; weak D call: TRBD1 (6 bases). Germline assignment: CDR1 GTSNPN and CDR2 SVGIG (reference sequence). This CDR3 comprises 13 residues. V shed 8 bases and J shed 4 bases, with 12 bases lying between them. The CDR3 region is CAIRDTYNSPLHF. The CDR3 DNA sequence: TGTGCCATTCGGGACACTTATAATTCACCCCTCCACTTT.

CDR3 nucleotides: TGCGCCAGCAGCCAAGATCGGGGGATCGCTGAAGCTTTCTTT. This translates into CASSQDRGIAEAFF. The chain carries TRBV4-1 and TRBJ1-1, with D tentatively TRBD1 (5 bases). V lost 0 bases to trimming and J lost 6 bases, with 11 bases between them. The CDR3 extends over 14 amino acids. From germline, CDR1 is MGHRA and CDR2 YSYEKL.

The chain carries TRBV11-1 and TRBJ1-1; maybe TRBD1 (6 bases). The germline gives CDR1 SGHAT, CDR2 FQDESV (reference sequence). This CDR3 is built from 15 residues. The V gene lost 5 bases and the J gene lost 0 bases, with 13 bases spanning the gap. CDR3 in amino acids: CASSPSQGLNTEAFF. CDR3 in DNA: TGTGCCAGCAGCCCGTCACAGGGTCTGAACACTGAAGCTTTCTTT.

This chain links TRBV29-1 with TRBJ1-2; weak D call: TRBD1 (5 bases). CDR1 and CDR2 (germline): SQVTM, ANQGSEA. The CDR3 has 12 amino acids. V lost 7 bases to trimming and J lost 7 bases, with 16 bases between them. In nucleotides, the CDR3 is TGCAGCGGCCAGGGTGTGGGTGGTGGCTACACCTTC. Translating it yields CSGQGVGGGYTF.

The chain couples TRBV5-1 to TRBJ2-7, with D possibly being TRBD2 (7 bases). Germline CDR1 and CDR2: SGHRS and YFSETQ. Trimming cost V 4 bases and J 2 bases, with 19 bases left between them. The CDR3 has 16 residues. CDR3 bases: TGCGCCAGCAGCACCCCTCGGGGGGCGTCAACCTACGAGCAGTACTTC. It specifies CASSTPRGASTYEQYF.

The chain is built from TRBV6-5 and TRBJ2-7; possibly TRBD2 for D (5 bases). Germline CDR1 MNHEY, CDR2 SVGAGI. The CDR3 is 14 amino acids. Trimming pared 5 bases from V and 7 bases from J, leaving 18 bases between. In DNA, the CDR3 is TGTGCCAGCAGTGGGCGGGTCACCGCCGGGGAGCAGTACTTC. This sequence encodes CASSGRVTAGEQYF.

V gene TRBV7-9 combines with J gene TRBJ2-5; 13 bases are a match to TRBD2. CDR3 length: 14 residues. Germline assignment: CDR1 SEHNR and CDR2 FQNEAQ (reference sequence). The V and J ends lost 5 bases and 5 bases, in that order; junction bases with no gene match: 2. CDR3 bases: TGTGCCAGCAGCCTACTAGCGGGAGGGGAGACCCAGTACTTC. This translates into CASSLLAGGETQYF.

This rearrangement joins TRBV15 to TRBJ2-5, with a tentative D call TRBD1 (5 bases). Trimming removed 5 bases at V and 1 base at J, with 8 bases between. The CDR3 runs to 13 residues. Germline V CDR1 and CDR2: LNHNV, YYDKDF (reference sequence). CDR3: CATSSQVQETQYF. The CDR3 coding sequence is TGTGCCACCAGCTCACAGGTCCAAGAGACCCAGTACTTC.

J is TRBJ2-5 and V is TRBV5-4; TRBD2 aligns across 9 bases. The germline CDR1 and CDR2 sequences are SGHNT and YYREEE (reference sequence). The CDR3 covers 15 residues. V gave up 4 bases and J gave up 4 bases; unmatched junction bases: 8. The CDR3 DNA is TGTGCCAGCAGCCGAGAGCGGGGGGCCCTAGAGACCCAGTACTTC. Its protein is CASSRERGALETQYF.

This chain joins TRBV19 and TRBJ1-2, with 7 bases lining up with TRBD1. With V trimmed by 1 base and J by 6 bases, 2 bases remained unmatched. This CDR3 contains 13 residues. From germline, CDR1 is LNHDA and CDR2 SQIVND (reference sequence). CDR3 DNA: TGTGCCAGTAGTATAGCCCAGGGGGATGGCTACACCTTC. Translation: CASSIAQGDGYTF.

The CDR3 region is CASSQGPRGGLGIYEQFF. CDR3 DNA sequence: TGTGCCAGCAGCCAAGGTCCCCGTGGGGGCTTGGGGATATATGAGCAGTTCTTC. The rearrangement links TRBV14 to TRBJ2-1; the D gene is possibly TRBD1 (6 bases). The germline V and J ends were trimmed by 1 base and 8 bases, with 24 bases remaining between them. Germline CDR1 reads SGHDN; CDR2 reads FVKESK. The CDR3 has 18 amino acids.

J is TRBJ1-4 and V is TRBV7-2; 9 bases line up with TRBD1. CDR3 length: 15 amino acids. With 4 bases clipped from V and 4 bases from J, the junction kept 4 bases outside the gene matches. The germline V gene encodes CDR1 SGHTA and CDR2 FQGNSA. Here the CDR3 DNA reads TGTGCCAGCAGCTCACCGGGACAGGGTAATGAAAAACTGTTTTTT. It is translated as CASSSPGQGNEKLFF.